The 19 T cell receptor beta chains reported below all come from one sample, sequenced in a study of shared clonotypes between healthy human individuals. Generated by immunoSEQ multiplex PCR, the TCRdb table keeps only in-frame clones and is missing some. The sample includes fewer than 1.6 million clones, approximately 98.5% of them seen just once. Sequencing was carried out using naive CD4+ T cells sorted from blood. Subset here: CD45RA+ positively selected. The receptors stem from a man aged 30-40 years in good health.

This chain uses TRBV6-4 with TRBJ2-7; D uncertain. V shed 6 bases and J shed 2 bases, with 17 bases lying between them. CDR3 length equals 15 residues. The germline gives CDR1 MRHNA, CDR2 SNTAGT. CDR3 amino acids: CASSAEAGRAYEQYF. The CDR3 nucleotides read TGTGCCAGCAGCGCCGAGGCAGGTAGGGCCTACGAGCAGTACTTC.

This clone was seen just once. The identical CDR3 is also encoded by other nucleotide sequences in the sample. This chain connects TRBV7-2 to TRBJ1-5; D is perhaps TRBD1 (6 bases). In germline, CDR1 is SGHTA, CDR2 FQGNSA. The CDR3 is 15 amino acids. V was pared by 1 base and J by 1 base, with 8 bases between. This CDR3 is CASSLEGGSNQPQHF. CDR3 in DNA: TGTGCCAGCAGCTTAGAAGGGGGGAGCAATCAGCCCCAGCATTTT.

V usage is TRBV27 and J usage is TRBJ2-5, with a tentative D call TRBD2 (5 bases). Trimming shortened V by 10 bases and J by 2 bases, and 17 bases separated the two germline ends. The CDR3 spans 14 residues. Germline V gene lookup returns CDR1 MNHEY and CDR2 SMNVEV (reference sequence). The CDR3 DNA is TGTGCCACCCCAAGTTTCGGACTGCAAGAGACCCAGTACTTC. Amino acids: CATPSFGLQETQYF.

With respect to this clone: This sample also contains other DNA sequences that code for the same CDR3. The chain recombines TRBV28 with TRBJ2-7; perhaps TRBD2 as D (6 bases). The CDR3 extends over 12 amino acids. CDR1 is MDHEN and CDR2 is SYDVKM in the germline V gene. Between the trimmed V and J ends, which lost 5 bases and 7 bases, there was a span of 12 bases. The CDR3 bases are TGTGCCAGCAGTCTCATAGGAGGGGAGCAGTACTTC. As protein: CASSLIGGEQYF.

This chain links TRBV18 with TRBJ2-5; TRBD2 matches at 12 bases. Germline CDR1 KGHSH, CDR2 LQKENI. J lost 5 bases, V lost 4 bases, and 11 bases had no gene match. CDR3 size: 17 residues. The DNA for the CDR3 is TGTGCCAGCTCACTACTCGTGACTAGCGGGAGCGCGGAGACCCAGTACTTC. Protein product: CASSLLVTSGSAETQYF.

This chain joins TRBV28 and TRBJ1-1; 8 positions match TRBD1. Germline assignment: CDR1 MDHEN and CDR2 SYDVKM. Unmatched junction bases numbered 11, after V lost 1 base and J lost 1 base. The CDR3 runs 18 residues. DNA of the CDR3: TGTGCCAGCAGTTTATACTTCGGACAGGGATTACAGAACACTGAAGCTTTCTTT. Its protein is CASSLYFGQGLQNTEAFF.

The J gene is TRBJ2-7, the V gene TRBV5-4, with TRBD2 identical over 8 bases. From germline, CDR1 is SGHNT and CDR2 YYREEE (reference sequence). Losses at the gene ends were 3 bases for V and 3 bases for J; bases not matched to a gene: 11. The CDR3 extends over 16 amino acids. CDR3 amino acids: CASSWPPRSGSYEQYF. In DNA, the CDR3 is TGTGCCAGCAGCTGGCCCCCACGCAGCGGGAGCTACGAGCAGTACTTC.

This CDR3 reads CASSLVHDNEQFF. The CDR3 DNA sequence: TGTGCCAGCAGTTTGGTCCATGACAATGAGCAGTTCTTC. The V call is TRBV28, the J call TRBJ2-1; D ambiguous. The CDR3 contains 13 residues. Germline V CDR1 and CDR2: MDHEN, SYDVKM. Trimming took 3 bases from V and 5 from J, leaving 8 bases between them.

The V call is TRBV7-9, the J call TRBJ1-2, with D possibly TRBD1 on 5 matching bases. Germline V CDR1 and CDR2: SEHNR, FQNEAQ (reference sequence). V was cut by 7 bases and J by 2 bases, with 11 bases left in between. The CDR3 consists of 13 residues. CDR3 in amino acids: CASTFGGNYGYTF. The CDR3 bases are TGTGCCAGCACCTTCGGGGGGAACTATGGCTACACCTTC.

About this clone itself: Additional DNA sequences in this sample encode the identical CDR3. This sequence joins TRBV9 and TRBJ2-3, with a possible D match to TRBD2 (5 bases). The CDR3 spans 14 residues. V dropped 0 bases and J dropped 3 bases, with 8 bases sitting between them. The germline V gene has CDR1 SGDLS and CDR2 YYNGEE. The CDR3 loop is CASSVGGMTDTQYF. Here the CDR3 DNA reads TGTGCCAGCAGCGTAGGAGGGATGACAGATACGCAGTATTTT.

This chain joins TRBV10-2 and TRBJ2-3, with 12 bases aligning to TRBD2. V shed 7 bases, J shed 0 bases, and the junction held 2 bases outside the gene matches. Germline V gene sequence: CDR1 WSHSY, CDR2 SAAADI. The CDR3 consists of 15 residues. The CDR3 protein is CASIGLAGSTDTQYF. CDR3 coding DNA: TGCGCCAGCATCGGACTAGCGGGAAGCACAGATACGCAGTATTTT.

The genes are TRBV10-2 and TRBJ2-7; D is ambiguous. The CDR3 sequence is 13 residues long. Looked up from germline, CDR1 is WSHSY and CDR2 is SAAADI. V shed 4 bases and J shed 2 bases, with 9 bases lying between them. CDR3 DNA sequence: TGCGCCAGCAGTGGAGACGGAGCCTACGAGCAGTACTTC. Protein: CASSGDGAYEQYF.

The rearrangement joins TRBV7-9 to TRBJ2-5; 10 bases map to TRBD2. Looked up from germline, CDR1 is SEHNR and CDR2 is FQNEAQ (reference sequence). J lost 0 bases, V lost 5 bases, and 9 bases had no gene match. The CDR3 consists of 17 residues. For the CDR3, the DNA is TGTGCCAGCAGCCGAGGACTAGCGGCGAGGTACCAAGAGACCCAGTACTTC. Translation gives CASSRGLAARYQETQYF.

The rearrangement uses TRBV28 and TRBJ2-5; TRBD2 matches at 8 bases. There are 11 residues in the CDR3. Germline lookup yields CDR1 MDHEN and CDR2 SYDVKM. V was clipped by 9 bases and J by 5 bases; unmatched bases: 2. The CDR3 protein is CASLAGETQYF. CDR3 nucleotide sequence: TGTGCCAGTTTAGCGGGGGAGACCCAGTACTTC.

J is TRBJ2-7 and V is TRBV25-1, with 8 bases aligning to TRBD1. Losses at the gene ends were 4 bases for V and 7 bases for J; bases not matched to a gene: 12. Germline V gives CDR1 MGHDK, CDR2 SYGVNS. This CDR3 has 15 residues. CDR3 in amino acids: CASSGGSGQGREQYF. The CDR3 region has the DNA TGTGCCAGCAGTGGAGGCTCCGGACAGGGACGGGAGCAGTACTTC.

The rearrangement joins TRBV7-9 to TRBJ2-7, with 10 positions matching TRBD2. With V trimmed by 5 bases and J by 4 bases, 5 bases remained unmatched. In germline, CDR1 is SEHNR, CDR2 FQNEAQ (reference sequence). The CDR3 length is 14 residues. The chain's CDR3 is CASSLGLAAYEQYF. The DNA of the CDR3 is TGTGCCAGCAGCCTAGGACTAGCGGCTTACGAGCAGTACTTC.

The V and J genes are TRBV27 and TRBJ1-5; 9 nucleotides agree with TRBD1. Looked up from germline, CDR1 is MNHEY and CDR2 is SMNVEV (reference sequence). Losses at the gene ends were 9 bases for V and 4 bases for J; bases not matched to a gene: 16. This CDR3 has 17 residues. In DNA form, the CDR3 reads TGTGCCAGTAGAAAACAGGGGGCTGGCGCCGGGAATCAGCCCCAGCATTTT. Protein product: CASRKQGAGAGNQPQHF.

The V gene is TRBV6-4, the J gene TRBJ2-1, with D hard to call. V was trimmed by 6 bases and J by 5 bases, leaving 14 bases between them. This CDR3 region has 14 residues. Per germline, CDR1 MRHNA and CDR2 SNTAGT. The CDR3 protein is CASSPGTGNNEQFF. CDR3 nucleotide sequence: TGTGCCAGCAGCCCCGGAACTGGTAACAATGAGCAGTTCTTC.

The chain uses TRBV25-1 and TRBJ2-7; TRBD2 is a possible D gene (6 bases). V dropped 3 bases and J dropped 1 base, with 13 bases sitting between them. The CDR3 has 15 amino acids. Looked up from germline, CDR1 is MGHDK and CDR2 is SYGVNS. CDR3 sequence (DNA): TGTGCCAGCAGTGATCGGGCGGGGCTGTCCTACGAGCAGTACTTC. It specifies CASSDRAGLSYEQYF.